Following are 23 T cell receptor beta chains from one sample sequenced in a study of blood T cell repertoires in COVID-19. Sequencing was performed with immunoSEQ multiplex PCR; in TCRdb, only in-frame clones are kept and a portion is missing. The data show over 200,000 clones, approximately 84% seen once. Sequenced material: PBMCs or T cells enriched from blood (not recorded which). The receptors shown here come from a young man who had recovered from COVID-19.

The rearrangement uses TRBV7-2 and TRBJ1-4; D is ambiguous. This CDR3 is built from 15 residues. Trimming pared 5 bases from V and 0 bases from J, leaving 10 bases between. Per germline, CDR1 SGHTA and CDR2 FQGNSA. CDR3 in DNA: TGTGCCAGCAGCCGCGACTCGTCAACTAATGAAAAACTGTTTTTT. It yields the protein CASSRDSSTNEKLFF.

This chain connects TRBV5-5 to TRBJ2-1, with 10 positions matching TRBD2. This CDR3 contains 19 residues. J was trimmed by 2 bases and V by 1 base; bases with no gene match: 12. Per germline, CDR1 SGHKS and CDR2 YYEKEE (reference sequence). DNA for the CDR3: TGTGCCAGCAGCTTGATGAGCGGGGGGGCCGGGAGCGCCTACAATGAGCAGTTCTTC. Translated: CASSLMSGGAGSAYNEQFF.

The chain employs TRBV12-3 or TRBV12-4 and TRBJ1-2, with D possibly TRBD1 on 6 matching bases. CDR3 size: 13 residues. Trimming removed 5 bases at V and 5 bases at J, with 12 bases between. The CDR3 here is CASSEGTSYGYTF. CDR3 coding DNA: TGTGCCAGCAGTGAGGGGACAAGTTATGGCTACACCTTC.

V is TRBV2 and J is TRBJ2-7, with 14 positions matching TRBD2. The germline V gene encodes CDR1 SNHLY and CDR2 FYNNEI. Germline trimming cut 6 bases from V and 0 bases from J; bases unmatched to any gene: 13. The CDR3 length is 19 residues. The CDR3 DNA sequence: TGTGCCAGCAGAAACACGGGACTAGCGGGAGTGGGGAGCTCCTACGAGCAGTACTTC. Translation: CASRNTGLAGVGSSYEQYF. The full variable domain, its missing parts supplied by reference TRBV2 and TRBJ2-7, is EPEVTQTPSHQVTQMGQEVILRCVPISNHLYFYWYRQILGQKVEFLVSFYNNEISEKSEIFDDQFSVERPDGSNFTLKIRSTKLEDSAMYFCASRNTGLAGVGSSYEQYFGPGTRLTVT.

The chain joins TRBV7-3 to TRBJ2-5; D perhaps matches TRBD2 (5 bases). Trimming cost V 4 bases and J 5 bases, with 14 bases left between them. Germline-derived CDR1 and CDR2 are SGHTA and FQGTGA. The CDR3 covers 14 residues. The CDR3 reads CASSSGLRGETQYF. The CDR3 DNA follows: TGTGCCAGCAGCTCCGGGCTCCGAGGGGAGACCCAGTACTTC. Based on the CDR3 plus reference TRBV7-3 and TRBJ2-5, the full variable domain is GAGVSQTPSNKVTEKGKYVELRCDPISGHTALYWYRQSLGQGPEFLIYFQGTGAADDSGLPNDRFFAVRPEGSVSTLKIQRTERGDSAVYLCASSSGLRGETQYFGPGTRLLVL.

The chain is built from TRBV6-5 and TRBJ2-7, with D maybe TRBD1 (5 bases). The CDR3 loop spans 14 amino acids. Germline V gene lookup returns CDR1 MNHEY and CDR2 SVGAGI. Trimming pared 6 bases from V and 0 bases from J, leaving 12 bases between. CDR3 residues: CASRDQGRSYEQYF. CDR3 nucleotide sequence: TGTGCCAGCAGAGATCAGGGTCGCTCCTACGAGCAGTACTTC.

CDR3 DNA: TGTGCCATAGCGGGACAGGAAAGCTACGAGCAGTACTTC. Translation: CAIAGQESYEQYF. The chain is built from TRBV10-3 and TRBJ2-7; D is perhaps TRBD1 (8 bases). CDR1 ENHRY and CDR2 SYGVKD come from the germline V gene. Between the trimmed V and J ends, which lost 9 bases and 3 bases, there was a span of 15 bases. This CDR3 is 13 amino acids long.

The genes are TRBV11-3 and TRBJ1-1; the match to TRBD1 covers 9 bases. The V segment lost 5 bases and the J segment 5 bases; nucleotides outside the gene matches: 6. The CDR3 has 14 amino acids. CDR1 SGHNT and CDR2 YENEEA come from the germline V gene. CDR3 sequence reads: CASSATGGGTEAFF. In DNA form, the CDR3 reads TGTGCCAGCAGCGCAACAGGGGGCGGTACTGAAGCTTTCTTT.

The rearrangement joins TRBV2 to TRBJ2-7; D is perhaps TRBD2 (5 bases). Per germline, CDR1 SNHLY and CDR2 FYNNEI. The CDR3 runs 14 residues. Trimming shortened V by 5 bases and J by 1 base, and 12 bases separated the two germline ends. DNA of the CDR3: TGTGCCAGCAGTTCCAGGTCGGGGTCCTACGAGCAGTACTTC. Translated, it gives CASSSRSGSYEQYF.

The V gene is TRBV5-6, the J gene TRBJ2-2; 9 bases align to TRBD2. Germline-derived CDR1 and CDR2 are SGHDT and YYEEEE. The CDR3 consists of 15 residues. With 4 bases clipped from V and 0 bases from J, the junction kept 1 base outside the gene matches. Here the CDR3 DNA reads TGTGCCAGCAGCCAGCGGGGGGCGAACACCGGGGAGCTGTTTTTT. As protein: CASSQRGANTGELFF.

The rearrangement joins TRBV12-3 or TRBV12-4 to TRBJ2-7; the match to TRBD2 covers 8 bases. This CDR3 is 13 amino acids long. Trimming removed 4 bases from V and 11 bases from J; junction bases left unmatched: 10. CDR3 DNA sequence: TGTGCCAGCAGTTCCCGTGGGACTAGTGTGGAGTACTTC. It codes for CASSSRGTSVEYF.

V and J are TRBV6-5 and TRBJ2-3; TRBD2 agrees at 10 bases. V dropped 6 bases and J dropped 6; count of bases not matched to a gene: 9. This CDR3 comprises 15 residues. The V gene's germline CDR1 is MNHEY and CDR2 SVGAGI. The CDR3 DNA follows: TGTGCCAGCAGAGCTAGCGGGAGCGACCCGGATACGCAGTATTTT. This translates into CASRASGSDPDTQYF.

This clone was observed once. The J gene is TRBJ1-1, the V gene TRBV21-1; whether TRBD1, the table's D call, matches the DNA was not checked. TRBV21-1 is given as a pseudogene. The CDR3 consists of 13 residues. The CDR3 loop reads CASSKGQNTEAFF. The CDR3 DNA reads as TGTGCCAGCAGCAAGGGACAGAACACTGAAGCTTTCTTT.

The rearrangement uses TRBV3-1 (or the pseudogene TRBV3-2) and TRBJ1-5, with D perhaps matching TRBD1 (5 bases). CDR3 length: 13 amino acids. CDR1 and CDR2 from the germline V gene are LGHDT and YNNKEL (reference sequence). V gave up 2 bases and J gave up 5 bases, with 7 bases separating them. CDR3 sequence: CASSQSRDQPQHF. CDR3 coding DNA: TGTGCCAGCAGCCAAAGCAGGGATCAGCCCCAGCATTTT.

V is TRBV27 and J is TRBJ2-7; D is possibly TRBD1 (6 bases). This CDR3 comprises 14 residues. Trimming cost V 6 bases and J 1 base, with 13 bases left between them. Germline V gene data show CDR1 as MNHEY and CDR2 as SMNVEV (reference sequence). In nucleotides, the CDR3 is TGTGCCAGCAGGGGGAAGGACAGATCCTACGAGCAGTACTTC. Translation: CASRGKDRSYEQYF.

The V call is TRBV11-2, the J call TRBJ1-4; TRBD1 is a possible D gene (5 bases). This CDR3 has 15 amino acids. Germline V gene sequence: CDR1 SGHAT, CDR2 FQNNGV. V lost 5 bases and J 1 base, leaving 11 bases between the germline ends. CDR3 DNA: TGTGCCAGCAGCCCTGGGGCTGTAACTAATGAAAAACTGTTTTTT. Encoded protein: CASSPGAVTNEKLFF. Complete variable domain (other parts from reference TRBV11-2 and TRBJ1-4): EAGVAQSPRYKIIEKRQSVAFWCNPISGHATLYWYQQILGQGPKLLIQFQNNGVVDDSQLPKDRFSAERLKGVDSTLKIQPAKLEDSAVYLCASSPGAVTNEKLFFGSGTQLSVL.

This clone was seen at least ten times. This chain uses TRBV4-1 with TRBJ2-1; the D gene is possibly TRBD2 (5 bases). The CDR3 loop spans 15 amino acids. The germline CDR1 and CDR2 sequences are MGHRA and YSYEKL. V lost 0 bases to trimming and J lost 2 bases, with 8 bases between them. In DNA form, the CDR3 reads TGCGCCAGCAGCCAAGAAGAGGGCCCCTACAATGAGCAGTTCTTC. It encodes CASSQEEGPYNEQFF.

The CDR3 loop reads CASSPKRRFTDTQYF. CDR3 in DNA: TGTGCCAGCAGCCCGAAGCGGCGCTTCACAGATACGCAGTATTTT. The chain employs TRBV7-9 and TRBJ2-3; D is perhaps TRBD2 (5 bases). Per the germline V gene, CDR1 is SEHNR and CDR2 is FQNEAQ (reference sequence). The CDR3 has 15 amino acids. V lost 5 bases to trimming and J lost 2 bases, with 14 bases between them.

DNA for the CDR3: TGTGCCAGCAGTTTTGTGGGGAGTAATAGCAATCAGCCCCAGCATTTT. Its protein is CASSFVGSNSNQPQHF. This chain joins TRBV27 and TRBJ1-5; no clear D gene. CDR1 is MNHEY, CDR2 SMNVEV, per germline (reference sequence). This CDR3 has 16 residues. The V end was cut by 3 bases, the J end by 0 bases, with 12 bases between.

The CDR3, as DNA: TGTGCCAGCAGCAAAACCGGGACAGGGGTTTACAATGAGCAGTTCTTC. Translation gives CASSKTGTGVYNEQFF. This chain links TRBV11-1 with TRBJ2-1; 10 bases align to TRBD1. Trimming took 5 bases from V and 4 from J; bases not matched to a gene: 8. CDR3 length equals 16 residues. The germline gives CDR1 SGHAT, CDR2 FQDESV (reference sequence).

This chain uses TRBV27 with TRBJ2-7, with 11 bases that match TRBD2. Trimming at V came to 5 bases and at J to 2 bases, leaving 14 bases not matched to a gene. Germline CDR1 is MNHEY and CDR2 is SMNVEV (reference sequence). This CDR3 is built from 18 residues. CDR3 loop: CASSPRLSGRAGTYEQYF. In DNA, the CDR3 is TGTGCCAGCAGTCCCCGACTTAGCGGGAGGGCCGGTACCTACGAGCAGTACTTC.

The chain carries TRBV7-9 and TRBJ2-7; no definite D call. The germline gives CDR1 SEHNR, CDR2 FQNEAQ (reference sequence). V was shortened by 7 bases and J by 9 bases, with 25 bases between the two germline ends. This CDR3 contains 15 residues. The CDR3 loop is CASTLSEDSPLTQYF. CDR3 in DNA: TGTGCCAGCACCCTTTCAGAGGATAGCCCCCTAACGCAGTACTTC.

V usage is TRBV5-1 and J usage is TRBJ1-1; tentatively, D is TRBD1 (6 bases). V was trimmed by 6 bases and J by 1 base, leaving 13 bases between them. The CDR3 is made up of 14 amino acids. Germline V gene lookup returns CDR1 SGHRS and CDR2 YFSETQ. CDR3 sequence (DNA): TGCGCCAGCAACCTAGACAGGCAGAACACTGAAGCTTTCTTT. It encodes CASNLDRQNTEAFF.